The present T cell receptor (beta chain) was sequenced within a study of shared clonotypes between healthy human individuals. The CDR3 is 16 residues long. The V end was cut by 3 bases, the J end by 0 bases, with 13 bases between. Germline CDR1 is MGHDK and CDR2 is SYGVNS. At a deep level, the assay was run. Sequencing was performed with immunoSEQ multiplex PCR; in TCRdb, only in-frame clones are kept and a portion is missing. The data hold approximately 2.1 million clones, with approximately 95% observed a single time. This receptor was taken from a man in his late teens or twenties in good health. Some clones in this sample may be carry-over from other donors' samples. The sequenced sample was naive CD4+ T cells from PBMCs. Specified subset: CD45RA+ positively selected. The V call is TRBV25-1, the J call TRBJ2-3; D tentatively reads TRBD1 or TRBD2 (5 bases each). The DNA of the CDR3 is TGTGCCAGCAGTGACCTCTACGGGGCTAGCACAGATACGCAGTATTTT. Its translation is CASSDLYGASTDTQYF.